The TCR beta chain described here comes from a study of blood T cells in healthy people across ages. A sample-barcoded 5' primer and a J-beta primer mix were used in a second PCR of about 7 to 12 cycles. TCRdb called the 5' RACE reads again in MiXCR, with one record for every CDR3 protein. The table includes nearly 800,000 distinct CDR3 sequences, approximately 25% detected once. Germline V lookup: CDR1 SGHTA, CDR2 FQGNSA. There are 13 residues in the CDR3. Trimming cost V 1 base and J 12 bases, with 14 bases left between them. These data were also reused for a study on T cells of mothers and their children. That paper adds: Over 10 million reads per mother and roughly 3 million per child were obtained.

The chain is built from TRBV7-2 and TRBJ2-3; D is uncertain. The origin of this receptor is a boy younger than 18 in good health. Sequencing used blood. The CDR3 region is CASSLGGPAYQYF. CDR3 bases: TGTGCCAGCAGCTTAGGTGGGCCTGCATATCAGTATTTT.